This record looks at one TCR beta chain sequence and its context. This clonotype has just a few counts. No antigen is known for it. There are no base qualities to consult, and no much larger clone falls within one base. This was a case-control study nested in a cohort of healthcare workers in London, UK, who had nasopharyngeal swab PCR tests and blood samples taken every week. Healthcare workers were enrolled in the week of the UK lockdown, from 23 to 31 March 2020, and were followed every week for up to about 16 weeks. The sample originates from a study of early T cells in non-severe SARS-CoV-2 infection (dated by TCRdb to 2020 to 2022). Describing the broader study: Because TCR sequencing relied on bulk RNA taken from unsorted whole blood, pairing of alpha and beta chains was not possible. Broad study findings and their caveats: VDJdb matching was skewed toward anti-spike CD8 responses, so virus-specific expansions were likely underestimated and private and CD4 specificities were missed.

The receptor library was made with 5' RACE. The listed sequencing device is NextSeq 500. To correct for sequencing error and PCR bias, the TCR library protocol tagged individual cDNA molecules with unique molecular identifiers. Sequencing covered both TCR alpha and beta chains, and within each sample the abundances of alpha and beta sequences were tightly co-correlated. Regarding the original processing steps: Decombinator V4 was used to annotate TCR sequences for V gene, J gene and CDR3. TCRs were defined as expanded if a significant change between any two time points was detected under a Poisson model with p below 0.0001. Abundances of TCRs were expressed as counts per million after normalisation to the total number of TCRs sequenced in each sample. MAIT TCRs were defined by TRAV1-2 paired with TRAJ12, TRAJ20 or TRAJ33, and iNKT TCRs by TRAV10 paired with TRAJ18. VDJdb, accessed on 1 November 2021, was searched for TCRs annotated for CMV, EBV and SARS-CoV-2, and TCRs annotated for more than one antigen were excluded. TCRdb itself trimmed the public reads at Q25 with fastp, ran MiXCR and retained productive beta chains. Duplicate CDR3 protein sequences are folded into a single record with the most common DNA and genes. The V and J calls reflect TCRdb's pipeline rather than the authors' work. Within this sample are tens of thousands of distinct CDR3 sequences, with less than 9.5% of them counted one time only. The ten biggest clones cover approximately 5.7% of the sample.

The CDR3 spans 13 residues, from the cysteine through the phenylalanine. Of the read, only the CDR3 DNA is kept; its 39 bases are in frame from base 1. As encoded in the germline V gene, CDR1 is MDHEN while CDR2 is SYDVKM. V drops 6 bases and J drops 5 bases, leaving 13 bases in between. The sequence links TRBV28 to TRBJ2-5; D gene: possibly TRBD2, on 7 matching bases. This TCR derives from an adult who was a healthcare worker with PCR-confirmed SARS-CoV-2 infection or an uninfected control (not recorded which). The specimen was whole blood, collected at baseline. Here the CDR3 is given as CASRRGGRETQYF. At the DNA level, the sequence is TGTGCCAGCAGAAGGGGGGGCCGGGAGACCCAGTACTTC.